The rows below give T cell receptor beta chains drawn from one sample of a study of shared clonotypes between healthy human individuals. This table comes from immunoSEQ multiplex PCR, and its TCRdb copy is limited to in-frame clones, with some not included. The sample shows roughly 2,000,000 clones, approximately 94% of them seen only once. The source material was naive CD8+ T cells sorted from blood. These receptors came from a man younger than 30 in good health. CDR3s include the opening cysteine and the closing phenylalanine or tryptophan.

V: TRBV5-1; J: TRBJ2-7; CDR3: CASSTESGVYYEQYF
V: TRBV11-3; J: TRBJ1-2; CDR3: CASSLDGGEATF
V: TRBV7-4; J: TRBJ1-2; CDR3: CASSCPYGYTF
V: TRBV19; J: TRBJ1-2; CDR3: CASSTLDRLLSGYTF
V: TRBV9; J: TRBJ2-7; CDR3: CASSVGGDVNEQYF
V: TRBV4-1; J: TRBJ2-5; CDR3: CASRASVAGWETQYF
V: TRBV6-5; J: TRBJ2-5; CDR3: CASRLTGSQETQYF
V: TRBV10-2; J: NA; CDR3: CASSVGGSYEQYF
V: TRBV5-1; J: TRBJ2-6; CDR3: CASSLAFGLPSSGANVLTF
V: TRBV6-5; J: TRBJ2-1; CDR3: CASSYGSSGRIEQFF
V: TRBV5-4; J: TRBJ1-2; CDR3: CASSLGRDYYGYTF
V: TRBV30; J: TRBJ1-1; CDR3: CAWSQGNTEAFF
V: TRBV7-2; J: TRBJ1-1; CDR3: CASSPQGQGYPEAFF
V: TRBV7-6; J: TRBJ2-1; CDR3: CASSPTKGDNEQFF
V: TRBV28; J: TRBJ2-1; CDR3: CASSLVPGAPAFGEQFF
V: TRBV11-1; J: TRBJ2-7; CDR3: CASSLWGTYEQYF
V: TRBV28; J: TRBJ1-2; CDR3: CASSLYGAVSGYTF
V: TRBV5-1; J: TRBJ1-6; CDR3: CASSFTGATNSPLHF
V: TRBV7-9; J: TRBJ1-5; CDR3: CASSQGGSNQPQHF
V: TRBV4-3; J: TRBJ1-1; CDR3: CASSQVWAGTAEAFF
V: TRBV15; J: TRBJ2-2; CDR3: CATSGGNTGELFF
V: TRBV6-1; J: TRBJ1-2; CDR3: CASSEGTGGIYGYTF
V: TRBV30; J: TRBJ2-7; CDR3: CAWSPGSPDIPGSYEQYF
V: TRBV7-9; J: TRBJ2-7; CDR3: CASSPDRVPGEQYF
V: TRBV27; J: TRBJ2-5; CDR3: CASSLAGVGEQYF
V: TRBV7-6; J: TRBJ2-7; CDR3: CASSFFALETGGGKEQYF
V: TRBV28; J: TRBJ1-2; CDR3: CASTSLGGYGYTF
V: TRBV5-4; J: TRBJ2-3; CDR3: CASSLGQWVDTQYF
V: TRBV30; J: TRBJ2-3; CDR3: CAWSDGWTDTQYF
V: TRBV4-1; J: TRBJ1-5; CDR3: CASSQVSTVNQPQHF
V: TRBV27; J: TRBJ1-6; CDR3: CASSLTGANSPLHF
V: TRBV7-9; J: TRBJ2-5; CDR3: CASSEGGRGETQYF
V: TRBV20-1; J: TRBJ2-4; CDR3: CSASGKNIQYF
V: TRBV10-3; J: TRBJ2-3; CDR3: CAISVRGKGTDTQYF
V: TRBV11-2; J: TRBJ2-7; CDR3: CASSLLSEQYF
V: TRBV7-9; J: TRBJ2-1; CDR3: CASSPGTSGRARQFF
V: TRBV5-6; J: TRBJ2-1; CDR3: CASSSGTLVNEQFF
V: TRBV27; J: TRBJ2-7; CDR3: CASRTDIGEYEQYF
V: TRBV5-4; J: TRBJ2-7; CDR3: CASSFMQDYEQYF
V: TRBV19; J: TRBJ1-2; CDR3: CASSINMEAWYGYTF
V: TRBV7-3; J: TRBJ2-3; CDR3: CASSSASGGYTDTQYF
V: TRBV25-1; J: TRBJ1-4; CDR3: CASSEIGEGRNEKLFF
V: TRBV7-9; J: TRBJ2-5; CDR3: CAVALARPQETQYF
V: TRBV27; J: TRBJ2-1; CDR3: CASTPLRGLAINEQFF
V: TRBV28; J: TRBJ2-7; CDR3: CASRGTGLSYEQYF
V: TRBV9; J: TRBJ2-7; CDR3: CASSVGVGSGEQYF
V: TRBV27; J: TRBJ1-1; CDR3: CASSLKGGTTEAFF